This T cell receptor (beta chain) appears in the sequencing data of a study of blood T cell repertoires in COVID-19. Study information: The United States, Italy and Spain provided the acute and convalescent COVID-19 samples.

V dropped 2 bases and J dropped 2 bases, with 21 bases sitting between them. Germline CDR1 reads SGHNT; CDR2 reads YYREEE (reference sequence). This CDR3 spans 18 amino acids. Ages ranged from roughly 18 to 100 years, with residence in about 23 US areas. Cohorts were determined from participant-reported clinical history. People in the exposed group encountered a COVID-19 case within 2 weeks before entering the study. The method was immunoSEQ multiplex PCR; TCRdb's version includes in-frame clones alone and lacks a portion of them. Of 300,000 to 400,000 clones listed, 90% to 95% are singletons. Source material: PBMCs or T cells enriched from blood (not recorded which). This sequence joins TRBV5-4 and TRBJ2-3, with TRBD2 as a possible D gene (6 bases). The clonotype comes from a woman in her twenties or thirties who had been exposed to COVID-19. This chain's CDR3 is CASSFTPTGLQYTDTQYF. DNA of the CDR3: TGTGCCAGCAGCTTTACCCCCACGGGACTCCAGTACACAGATACGCAGTATTTT.